This T cell receptor (beta chain) was retrieved from a study of T cell repertoires in cytomegalovirus infection. Study as a whole: Both recently identified HLA-C-restricted and well-studied HLA-B-restricted CMV epitopes were used in the study. It can be stated that public TCR beta signatures indicated CMV infection as well as a matching HLA type. Findings of the study overall: The ex vivo response showed dominance by HLA-C-restricted CMV-specific TCR beta clonotypes. Cumulated frequencies of public TCR beta families served to identify carriers of CMV plus the relevant HLA.

This clonotype was seen repeatedly, ten times or more. No antigen is known for it. Via MiXCR, TCRdb re-called the reads, giving one row per CDR3 protein. The sample yields 250,000 to 300,000 distinct CDR3 sequences, 20% to 25% seen once. The CDR3 covers 17 residues. V gave up 4 bases and J gave up 2 bases; unmatched junction bases: 9. CDR1 and CDR2 (germline): SGHTA, FQGNSA. The receptor's source is a human donor in good health (CMV status not recorded). Some clones in this sample may be carry-over from other donors' samples. This sequence joins TRBV7-2 and TRBJ1-1; the match to TRBD1 covers 11 bases. Here the sequenced sample was cultured PBMCs, taken from culture after CMV antigen stimulation. In nucleotides, the CDR3 is TGTGCCAGCAGCTCCCCGGGGGGACAGGGGGTTAACACTGAAGCTTTCTTT. The encoded protein is CASSSPGGQGVNTEAFF.